The clone carrying this T cell receptor (beta chain) was seen more than once but under ten times. The antigen is undetermined. This specimen comes from a study of beta chain features in type 1 diabetes. The ends were cut back, 5 bases at V and 2 bases at J, with 15 bases in the middle. The CDR3 is 15 amino acids. CDR1 and CDR2 from the germline V gene are SQVTM and ANQGSEA. Every bit of the isolated RNA underwent reverse transcription, so sequencing read expressed TCRB transcripts. Data came from immunoSEQ multiplex PCR; TCRdb stores just in-frame clones and leaves some out. This table holds under 350,000 clones, 8% found once. Study-wide results and caveats: In type 1 diabetes patients, VDJ junctions had fewer insertions; deletions at these junctions were more frequent. Moderately but significantly shorter TCRB CDR3s were found in Type 1 diabetes patients in all four CD4+ subsets. A closer apparent resemblance between naive, central memory and Treg TCRB repertoires was seen in patients than in healthy donors.

Staining for CD45RO/CCR7/CD25/CD127/CD95/CD27 allowed sorting of CD4+ naive, central memory, regulatory and stem cell-like memory cells. This clonotype originated in a woman aged 18 to 35 in good health. V and J are TRBV29-1 and TRBJ1-4; no definite D call. The sequenced sample was central memory CD4+ T cells from blood. CDR3 sequence: CSVSGLGGTNEKLFF. As DNA, the CDR3 is TGCAGCGTTTCGGGGTTGGGAGGCACTAATGAAAAACTGTTTTTT.